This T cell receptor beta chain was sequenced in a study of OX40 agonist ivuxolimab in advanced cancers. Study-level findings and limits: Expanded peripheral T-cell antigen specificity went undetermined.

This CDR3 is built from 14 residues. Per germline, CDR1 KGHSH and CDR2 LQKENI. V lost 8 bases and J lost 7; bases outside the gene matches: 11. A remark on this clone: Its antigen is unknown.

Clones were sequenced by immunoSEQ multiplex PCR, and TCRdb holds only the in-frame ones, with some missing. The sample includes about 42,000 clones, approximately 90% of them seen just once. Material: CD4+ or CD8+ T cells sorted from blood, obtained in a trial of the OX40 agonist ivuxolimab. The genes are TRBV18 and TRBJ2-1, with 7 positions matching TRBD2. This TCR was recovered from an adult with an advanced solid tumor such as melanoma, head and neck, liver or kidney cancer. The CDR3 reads CASSGATVSNEQFF. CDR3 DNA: TGTGCCAGCAGCGGGGCGACAGTCAGTAATGAGCAGTTCTTC.